These 20 T cell receptor beta chains were sequenced from one sample in a study of cytomegalovirus exposure and HLA in healthy donors. With 60 Vbeta and 13 Jbeta primers, the PCR was carried out. Repertoires were generated with immunoSEQ multiplex PCR, while TCRdb's copy carries only in-frame clones and drops some. The sample consists of 150,000 to 200,000 clones, 70% to 85% of them appearing once. What was sequenced was PBMCs. These receptors were collected from a man aged 18 to 30 in good health and CMV-seronegative.

This clone was seen only a few times. The chain has TRBV23-1 and TRBJ1-4; 10 bases align to TRBD1. TRBV23-1 is given ORF status, its function remaining uncertain. V shed 8 bases, J shed 11 bases, and the junction held 11 bases outside the gene matches. The CDR3 has 14 residues. CDR3: CASRPGDRGGKLFF. DNA of the CDR3: TGCGCCAGCCGACCGGGGGACAGGGGTGGGAAACTGTTTTTT.

V gene TRBV5-6 combines with J gene TRBJ2-1; weak D call: TRBD1 (6 bases). This CDR3 is 15 amino acids long. CDR1 and CDR2 from the germline V gene are SGHDT and YYEEEE. Between the trimmed V and J ends, which lost 0 bases and 15 bases, there was a span of 22 bases. Here the CDR3 reads CASSLEGGRGFILFF. CDR3 coding DNA: TGTGCCAGCAGCTTGGAAGGCGGCAGGGGATTTATACTGTTCTTC. The entire variable domain, with the rest obtained from reference TRBV5-6 and TRBJ2-1, is as follows: DAGVTQSPTHLIKTRGQQVTLRCSPKSGHDTVSWYQQALGQGPQFIFQYYEEEERQRGNFPDRFSGHQFPNYSSELNVNALLLGDSALYLCASSLEGGRGFILFFGPGTRLTVL.

A remark on this clone: Different DNA sequences within this sample yield the same CDR3. The chain employs TRBV7-9 and TRBJ1-1; 7 bases are shared with TRBD1. The CDR3 runs 15 residues. V shed 1 base and J 0 bases; nucleotides not matched to a gene: 2. CDR1 is SEHNR, CDR2 FQNEAQ, per germline (reference sequence). Written as DNA, the CDR3 is TGTGCCAGCAGCTTAGGGACAGGAATGAACACTGAAGCTTTCTTT. This translates into CASSLGTGMNTEAFF. Together with reference TRBV7-9 and TRBJ1-1, the CDR3 gives the full variable domain: DTGVSQNPRHKITKRGQNVTFRCDPISEHNRLYWYRQTLGQGPEFLTYFQNEAQLEKSRLLSDRFSAERPKGSFSTLEIQRTEQGDSAMYLCASSLGTGMNTEAFFGQGTRLTVV.

This clone was seen only once. Other DNA sequences in this specimen translate into the identical CDR3. The chain carries TRBV5-6 and TRBJ1-5; the D is unclear. This CDR3 spans 13 amino acids. Germline V CDR1 and CDR2: SGHDT, YYEEEE. The V gene lost 4 bases and the J gene lost 7 bases, with 12 bases spanning the gap. The CDR3, as DNA: TGTGCCAGCAGCCCGGGAGAGAACCAGCCCCAGCATTTT. Protein: CASSPGENQPQHF.

The chain carries TRBV6-5 and TRBJ1-2; D unclear. This CDR3 comprises 11 residues. Germline CDR1 is MNHEY and CDR2 is SVGAGI. V was trimmed by 5 bases and J by 10 bases, leaving 11 bases between them. The CDR3 DNA reads as TGTGCCAGCAGTACCGGGAGCTACTACACCTTC. Its protein product is CASSTGSYYTF.

This clone was recorded a few times. This sequence joins TRBV6-1 and TRBJ2-7, with no clear D. This CDR3 spans 12 amino acids. Germline V gene lookup returns CDR1 MNHNS and CDR2 SASEGT. V was pared by 4 bases and J by 4 bases, with 8 bases between. Here the CDR3 DNA reads TGTGCCAGCAGTGGGAGTGGGTACGAGCAGTACTTC. Translation gives CASSGSGYEQYF.

With respect to this clone: One end of the junction fails to match germline, which may point to a read error. The chain's CDR3 is CSSSLKDSNYGYTF. DNA for the CDR3: TGTTCCAGCAGCTTAAAGGACAGTAACTATGGCTACACCTTC. The chain has TRBV7-9 and TRBJ1-2; possibly TRBD1 for D (6 bases). The CDR3 consists of 14 residues. Germline CDR1 reads SEHNR; CDR2 reads FQNEAQ (reference sequence).

The chain uses TRBV7-2 and TRBJ2-7; 8 nucleotides line up with TRBD2. Trimming cost V 0 bases and J 4 bases; bases outside gene matches: 5. Germline-derived CDR1 and CDR2 are SGHTA and FQGNSA. There are 15 residues in the CDR3. CDR3 bases: TGTGCCAGCAGCTTAGCGGGGGCTAGCGGGTACGAGCAGTACTTC. It codes for CASSLAGASGYEQYF.

The table lists this clone with a count of one. The chain combines TRBV27 with TRBJ2-7; 7 bases map to TRBD2. The V gene end was trimmed by 4 bases and the J gene end by 5 bases; junction bases not matched to a gene: 14. Germline values: CDR1 MNHEY, CDR2 SMNVEV (reference sequence). The CDR3 is made up of 16 amino acids. In DNA form, the CDR3 reads TGTGCCAGCAGTTCCGGGCTATCGGGAGGCTGGAACGAGCAGTACTTC. Its translation is CASSSGLSGGWNEQYF.

This chain uses TRBV19 with TRBJ1-5, with D tentatively TRBD1 (6 bases). Germline CDR1 reads LNHDA; CDR2 reads SQIVND (reference sequence). The ends were cut back, 1 base at V and 9 bases at J, with 13 bases in the middle. The CDR3 consists of 14 residues. The CDR3 sequence: CASSIANREGPQHF. The CDR3 coding sequence is TGTGCCAGTAGTATAGCGAACAGGGAGGGGCCCCAGCATTTT.

Here the CDR3 reads CASSSQQGNTEAFF. The DNA of the CDR3 is TGTGCCAGCAGTAGTCAACAGGGGAACACTGAAGCTTTCTTT. The chain combines TRBV27 with TRBJ1-1; possibly TRBD1 for D (6 bases). This CDR3 has 14 amino acids. Between the trimmed V and J ends, which lost 5 bases and 1 base, there was a span of 11 bases. Germline V CDR1 and CDR2: MNHEY, SMNVEV (reference sequence).

The V and J genes are TRBV29-1 and TRBJ2-7; a possible D gene is TRBD1 (6 bases). The CDR3 is made up of 14 amino acids. Germline CDR1 reads SQVTM; CDR2 reads ANQGSEA. V lost 7 bases, J lost 2 bases, and 18 bases lay in between. The CDR3 sequence is CSALSRDNPYEQYF. CDR3 in DNA: TGCAGCGCATTATCCCGGGACAACCCCTACGAGCAGTACTTC.

The chain couples TRBV5-3 to TRBJ2-2; D unresolved. TRBV5-3 is treated as an ORF (open reading frame) with a function not yet certain. The V gene lost 4 bases and the J gene lost 0 bases, with 16 bases spanning the gap. CDR3 length: 17 residues. The CDR3 is CARSHCPGESNTGELFF. CDR3 sequence (DNA): TGTGCCAGAAGCCACTGCCCTGGAGAGTCGAACACCGGGGAGCTGTTTTTT.

This sequence joins TRBV4-3 and TRBJ2-7; D unresolved. CDR1 and CDR2 from the germline V gene are LGHNA and YSLEER. V lost 0 bases and J 3 bases, leaving 15 bases between the germline ends. The CDR3 is 16 residues long. The CDR3 reads CASSQDVGPLDYEQYF. The CDR3 coding sequence is TGCGCCAGCAGCCAAGATGTTGGGCCGCTCGACTACGAGCAGTACTTC.

J is TRBJ2-2 and V is TRBV5-1; 8 bases align to TRBD2. The CDR3 consists of 15 residues. The V gene's germline CDR1 is SGHRS and CDR2 YFSETQ. The V segment lost 1 base and the J segment 5 bases; nucleotides outside the gene matches: 4. For the CDR3, the DNA is TGCGCCAGCAGCTTGTACGCGGGAGGTACCGGGGAGCTGTTTTTT. Encoded protein: CASSLYAGGTGELFF.

The chain couples TRBV6-5 to TRBJ1-2; 7 nucleotides line up with TRBD1. Looked up from germline, CDR1 is MNHEY and CDR2 is SVGAGI. This CDR3 region has 12 residues. Trimming removed 8 bases from V and 4 bases from J; junction bases left unmatched: 4. CDR3 region: CASRTGRYGYTF. CDR3 nucleotides: TGTGCCAGCCGGACAGGCCGCTATGGCTACACCTTC.

This chain uses TRBV7-2 with TRBJ2-1; a weak D match, TRBD1 (6 bases). The V gene's germline CDR1 is SGHTA and CDR2 FQGNSA. The CDR3 consists of 13 residues. Deletions cut 5 bases from V and 10 bases from J, with 15 bases between. CDR3 residues: CASSLVQGREQFF. In DNA form, the CDR3 reads TGTGCCAGCAGCCTAGTACAGGGTCGAGAGCAGTTCTTC.

This chain links TRBV12-5 with TRBJ2-7, with 9 positions matching TRBD1. Germline trimming cut 7 bases from V and 5 bases from J; bases unmatched to any gene: 9. Germline V gene data show CDR1 as LGHNT and CDR2 as FRNRAP. This CDR3 is 14 amino acids long. The DNA of the CDR3 is TGTGCTAGTGCATCGACAGGGGGTTCTGACGAGCAGTACTTC. It is translated as CASASTGGSDEQYF. The full variable domain, completed using reference TRBV12-5 and TRBJ2-7, is DARVTQTPRHKVTEMGQEVTMRCQPILGHNTVFWYRQTMMQGLELLAYFRNRAPLDDSGMPKDRFSAEMPDATLATLKIQPSEPRDSAVYFCASASTGGSDEQYFGPGTRLTVT.

Details on this clone: Other DNA sequences in the sample encode the same CDR3. The CDR3 spells CASSLAGGTGELFF. CDR3 coding DNA: TGTGCCAGCAGCTTAGCAGGAGGGACCGGGGAGCTGTTTTTT. This chain connects TRBV7-2 to TRBJ2-2; tentatively, D is TRBD2 (6 bases). V was shortened by 0 bases and J by 5 bases, with 7 bases between the two germline ends. CDR1 and CDR2 from the germline V gene are SGHTA and FQGNSA. The CDR3 totals 14 residues.

V gene TRBV5-6 combines with J gene TRBJ2-2, with D unclear. V dropped 4 bases and J dropped 0 bases, with 10 bases sitting between them. Germline V lookup: CDR1 SGHDT, CDR2 YYEEEE. The CDR3 is 15 amino acids. CDR3 amino acids: CASSRGLTNTGELFF. The CDR3 coding sequence is TGTGCCAGCAGCCGAGGATTAACGAACACCGGGGAGCTGTTTTTT.